This T cell receptor (beta chain) came from a study of blood T cell repertoires in COVID-19. The age range of participants was about 18 to 90 years, with residence in fewer than 25 US areas. Donors in Cohort 3 counted as recovered after two negative PCRs, clearance, or symptom resolution. Data came from immunoSEQ multiplex PCR; TCRdb stores just in-frame clones and leaves some out. The sample consists of about 310,000 clones, over 75% of them appearing once. Sequences were obtained from PBMCs or T cells enriched from blood (not recorded which). The receptor was derived from a woman in her forties who had recovered from COVID-19.

The CDR3 sequence: CASRWGQMYSNQPQHF. CDR3 in DNA: TGTGCCAGCAGATGGGGACAGATGTATAGCAATCAGCCCCAGCATTTT. V gene TRBV27 combines with J gene TRBJ1-5; 7 bases are shared with TRBD1. Losses at the gene ends were 6 bases for V and 0 bases for J; bases not matched to a gene: 8. CDR1 MNHEY and CDR2 SMNVEV come from the germline V gene (reference sequence). The CDR3 sequence is 16 residues long.